This T cell receptor beta chain was obtained from a study of T-cell memory formation after mild COVID-19. Whole-study findings and limits: Certain responding clones were present in pre-infection memory, suggesting participation of cross-reactive memory. Mainly CM and EM harbored the contracting CD4+ clones; mainly EMRA harbored the CD8+ ones. The study found balanced CD4/CD8 in clones contracting day 15 to 85 and a CD4+ lean in later expanders.

TCRdb called the 5' RACE reads again in MiXCR, with one record for every CDR3 protein. The data contain 350,000 to 500,000 distinct CDR3 sequences, 20% to 30% of them singletons. To note about this clonotype: The antigen is undetermined.

Germline V gene lookup returns CDR1 SNHLY and CDR2 FYNNEI. Trimming took 4 bases from V and 5 from J; bases not matched to a gene: 3. This CDR3 region has 13 residues. The clonotype was recovered from an adult woman who had mild COVID-19 (a few samples of this study predate the infection). Cell type and time point are not known. The chain is built from TRBV2 and TRBJ2-5, with 8 nucleotides matching TRBD2. Material for sequencing was PBMCs or a T cell subset sorted from them (not recorded which). The CDR3 region has the DNA TGTGCCAGCAGTGTAGTAGCGGGGGAGACCCAGTACTTC. This encodes CASSVVAGETQYF.